The 19 T cell receptor beta chains listed next were all sequenced from one sample in a study of regulatory T cells in long-lasting Graves disease. With iRepertoire HTBI primers and Arm-PCR of CDR3 regions, TCR beta libraries were built. TCRdb recomputed calls from the multiplex PCR reads with MiXCR, one row per CDR3 protein. Among around 400,000 distinct CDR3 sequences listed, around a quarter were seen once. Time point reported: persistent/refractory GD, antithyroid drugs over 5 years with positive TRAb. Preparation of the TCR library used RNA extracted from PBMCs. The sequencing here drew on peripheral blood mononuclear cells (PBMCs), taken when the disease was refractory, from a patient treated with antithyroid drugs. The origin of the receptors is a female donor with Graves disease.

This clonotype was counted many times. The CDR3 nucleotides are TGTGCCAGCAGACAACCAGGCGGGAATTCACCCCTCCACTTT. Its translation is CASRQPGGNSPLHF. The rearrangement links TRBV11-2 to TRBJ1-6; D uncertain. Germline V gives CDR1 SGHAT, CDR2 FQNNGV. V lost 6 bases and J 7 bases, leaving 13 bases between the germline ends. The CDR3 consists of 14 residues. The whole variable domain, remainder taken from reference TRBV11-2 and TRBJ1-6, is EAGVAQSPRYKIIEKRQSVAFWCNPISGHATLYWYQQILGQGPKLLIQFQNNGVVDDSQLPKDRFSAERLKGVDSTLKIQPAKLEDSAVYLCASRQPGGNSPLHFGNGTRLTVT.

The chain is built from TRBV18 and TRBJ2-3; D remains unclear. This CDR3 contains 19 residues. V was shortened by 2 bases and J by 3 bases, with 24 bases between the two germline ends. CDR1 and CDR2 from the germline V gene are KGHSH and LQKENI. Written as DNA, the CDR3 is TGTGCCAGCTCACCATATGAGATGCGACTCACAACGTTTACAGATACGCAGTATTTT. Translating it yields CASSPYEMRLTTFTDTQYF.

The genes are TRBV4-2 and TRBJ2-3; 15 positions agree with TRBD2. This CDR3 has 17 amino acids. CDR1 and CDR2 (germline): LGHNA, YNFKEQ. The J segment lost 5 bases and the V segment lost 3 bases, leaving 6 bases of the junction unmatched. The CDR3 region is CASSQGLAGGVRDTQYF. In nucleotides, the CDR3 is TGTGCCAGCAGCCAGGGACTAGCGGGAGGAGTAAGAGATACGCAGTATTTT.

This clonotype was detected a few times. The genes are TRBV5-1 and TRBJ2-7; either TRBD1 or TRBD2 may fit D (5 bases each). The CDR3 extends over 15 amino acids. V dropped 1 base and J dropped 7 bases, with 18 bases sitting between them. The germline V gene has CDR1 SGHRS and CDR2 YFSETQ. Here the CDR3 DNA reads TGCGCCAGCAGCTTGACTAGTGGGGACCTTGGGGAGCAGTACTTC. Its protein product is CASSLTSGDLGEQYF.

The chain is built from TRBV20-1 and TRBJ1-6, with no clear D. CDR3 size: 14 residues. V lost 5 bases, J lost 7 bases, and 15 bases lay in between. CDR1 and CDR2 (germline): DFQATT, SNEGSKA (reference sequence). The CDR3 sequence: CSAGRGLPNSPLHF. CDR3 bases: TGCAGTGCTGGCCGCGGACTTCCGAATTCACCCCTCCACTTT.

With respect to this clonotype: Since a much larger clone is just one base distant, this may be a read error. The V gene is TRBV15, the J gene TRBJ1-1, with TRBD1 identical over 7 bases. Looked up from germline, CDR1 is LNHNV and CDR2 is YYDKDF (reference sequence). The CDR3 contains 14 residues. CDR3 loop: CTTSGDRVNTEAFF. CDR3 coding DNA: TGTACCACCAGCGGAGACAGGGTGAACACTGAAGCTTTCTTT.

The chain joins TRBV5-1 to TRBJ1-1, with D perhaps matching TRBD1 (5 bases). CDR3 length equals 14 residues. V lost 4 bases and J 8 bases, leaving 18 bases between the germline ends. The germline CDR1 and CDR2 sequences are SGHRS and YFSETQ. The CDR3 coding sequence is TGCGCCAGCAGCCGCGCCGGGCAGGGAACCGAAGCTTTCTTT. Amino acid sequence: CASSRAGQGTEAFF.

This clonotype was observed a handful of times. The J gene is TRBJ1-3, the V gene TRBV10-3; D possibly corresponds to TRBD1 (5 bases). The CDR3 loop spans 12 amino acids. The ends were cut back, 10 bases at V and 1 base at J, with 8 bases in the middle. The germline gives CDR1 ENHRY, CDR2 SYGVKD. The CDR3 nucleotides are TGTGCCACCGAGGGGTCTGGAAACACCATATATTTT. The encoded protein is CATEGSGNTIYF.

This sequence joins TRBV19 and TRBJ1-1; D is perhaps TRBD1 (5 bases). The CDR3 has 14 amino acids. Germline loops: CDR1 LNHDA, CDR2 SQIVND (reference sequence). The V and J ends lost 5 bases and 3 bases respectively, with 13 bases between them. In nucleotides, the CDR3 is TGTGCCAGTAGTGCCACAGGCTACTACACTGAAGCTTTCTTT. As protein: CASSATGYYTEAFF.

This rearrangement joins TRBV20-1 to TRBJ2-7; 15 bases are a match to TRBD2. CDR3 size: 16 residues. J lost 0 bases, V lost 4 bases, and 4 bases had no gene match. In germline, CDR1 is DFQATT, CDR2 SNEGSKA (reference sequence). The CDR3 DNA reads TGCAGTGCTATCGGGACTAGCGGGAGGAGCTCCTACGAGCAGTACTTC. It codes for CSAIGTSGRSSYEQYF.

This clonotype was observed at least ten times. In DNA, the CDR3 is TGTGCCAGCAGCTTAGGACAGGGACTCTCTGGGGCCAACGTCCTGACTTTC. Amino acid sequence: CASSLGQGLSGANVLTF. V and J are TRBV7-9 and TRBJ2-6, with D possibly being TRBD1 (7 bases). V lost 1 base to trimming and J lost 0 bases, with 10 bases between them. The CDR3 length is 17 residues. The germline CDR1 and CDR2 sequences are SEHNR and FQNEAQ (reference sequence).

The genes are TRBV6-9 and TRBJ2-5; 10 nucleotides line up with TRBD1. V trimming: 4 bases; J trimming: 4 bases; junction bases outside the gene matches: 6. Germline values: CDR1 MNHGY, CDR2 SVAAGI. The CDR3 runs 15 residues. In DNA form, the CDR3 reads TGTGCCAGCAGTTCCACGGGACAGGGGTTAGAGACCCAGTACTTC. Its translation: CASSSTGQGLETQYF.

The sample holds many counts of this clonotype. V usage is TRBV10-3 and J usage is TRBJ1-2, with D perhaps matching TRBD1 (6 bases). The CDR3 is 15 residues long. V lost 0 bases and J lost 7, with 15 bases in between. Germline CDR1 is ENHRY and CDR2 is SYGVKD. The DNA for the CDR3 is TGTGCCATCAGTGAGTCGACTCGGGGGGCGGCTGGCTACACCTTC. Translated, it gives CAISESTRGAAGYTF.

The V and J genes are TRBV7-9 and TRBJ2-3; TRBD2 matches 7 bases. The CDR3 totals 18 residues. The ends lost 0 bases at V and 5 bases at J; junction bases unmatched: 14. Germline CDR1 is SEHNR and CDR2 is FQNEAQ (reference sequence). CDR3 amino acids: CASSLANPGTGREDTQYF. CDR3 coding DNA: TGTGCCAGCAGCTTAGCGAACCCCGGGACGGGGAGGGAAGATACGCAGTATTTT.

This clonotype was recorded a few times. This sequence joins TRBV11-1 and TRBJ2-7; 7 nucleotides match TRBD1. V dropped 1 base and J dropped 1; count of bases not matched to a gene: 4. Looked up from germline, CDR1 is SGHAT and CDR2 is FQDESV (reference sequence). The CDR3 is made up of 15 amino acids. Here the CDR3 DNA reads TGTGCCAGCAGCTTAGAACAGGGGCCTTCCTACGAGCAGTACTTC. Its protein product is CASSLEQGPSYEQYF.

Ten or more counts support this clonotype. The CDR3 here is CASGESGLGNSPLHF. The CDR3 bases are TGTGCTAGCGGGGAGTCAGGGCTGGGCAATTCACCCCTCCACTTT. The chain links TRBV9 to TRBJ1-6; tentatively, D is TRBD1 (5 bases). The CDR3 is made up of 15 amino acids. CDR1 is SGDLS, CDR2 YYNGEE, per germline.

The rearrangement links TRBV12-3 or TRBV12-4 to TRBJ2-2; 14 nucleotides match TRBD2. The CDR3 contains 16 residues. V lost 5 bases to trimming and J lost 7 bases; unmatched junction nucleotides: 6. The CDR3 here is CASSPGLAGDIGELFF. CDR3 nucleotide sequence: TGTGCCAGCAGTCCGGGACTAGCGGGAGATATCGGGGAGCTGTTTTTT.

The chain employs TRBV10-3 and TRBJ1-1; 7 nucleotides agree with TRBD1. J was trimmed by 5 bases and V by 6 bases; bases with no gene match: 6. The CDR3 is made up of 13 amino acids. Looked up from germline, CDR1 is ENHRY and CDR2 is SYGVKD. CDR3 residues: CAISEGQRTEAFF. CDR3 bases: TGTGCCATCAGCGAGGGACAGAGAACTGAAGCTTTCTTT.

This clonotype turned up a few times. The chain couples TRBV19 to TRBJ1-5; the D is unclear. In germline, CDR1 is LNHDA, CDR2 SQIVND (reference sequence). The CDR3 has 13 amino acids. V was trimmed by 0 bases and J by 6 bases, leaving 6 bases between them. The CDR3 sequence: CASSIERVQPQHF. The DNA of the CDR3 is TGTGCCAGTAGTATAGAGAGGGTTCAGCCCCAGCATTTT.